This entry lists 14 T cell receptor beta chains sequenced from one sample in a study of blood T cell repertoires in COVID-19 (TCRdb year 2020). The library was produced with the immunoSEQ multiplex PCR assay. Entries here come from immuneACCESS through TCRdb and include only in-frame sequences with V and J called. Some clones fail to appear in such tables; in the studies checked, an unresolved V gene covers under half of the shortfall, and the cause of the remainder is unknown. The sample yields about 260,000 clones; 84% were counted once. Approximately 4.3% of the sample is taken by the ten largest. The sequenced sample consisted of PBMCs or T cells enriched from blood (not recorded which). The origin of the receptors is a man aged 30 to 45 with acute COVID-19.

This clone has just a few counts. The J gene is TRBJ2-3, the V gene TRBV28; maybe TRBD2 (7 bases). The CDR3 totals 14 residues. V gave up 6 bases and J gave up 5 bases, with 15 bases separating them. Germline CDR1 reads MDHEN; CDR2 reads SYDVKM. The CDR3 spells CASSPAGAKDTQYF. As DNA, the CDR3 is TGTGCCAGCAGCCCTGCGGGGGCGAAAGATACGCAGTATTTT.

The chain combines TRBV19 with TRBJ2-3; D may be TRBD1 (5 bases). The germline gives CDR1 LNHDA, CDR2 SQIVND (reference sequence). The CDR3 is 16 residues long. V lost 3 bases, J lost 2 bases, and 15 bases lay in between. Written as DNA, the CDR3 is TGTGCCAGTAGTATCAGGGCAGTAACTTACACAGATACGCAGTATTTT. Translated: CASSIRAVTYTDTQYF.

The chain couples TRBV11-3 to TRBJ2-5; D is unresolved. V was shortened by 6 bases and J by 2 bases, with 4 bases between the two germline ends. Per germline, CDR1 SGHNT and CDR2 YENEEA. The CDR3 is 11 amino acids. The CDR3 spells CASRSQETQYF. CDR3 coding DNA: TGTGCCAGCAGGTCTCAAGAGACCCAGTACTTC.

This clone has just a few counts. This chain joins TRBV6-4 and TRBJ2-2; 11 bases match TRBD1. CDR1 and CDR2 from the germline V gene are MRHNA and SNTAGT. Trimming took 6 bases from V and 6 from J; bases not matched to a gene: 3. CDR3 length: 14 amino acids. The CDR3 coding sequence is TGTGCCAGCAGCCCGGGACAGGGGGCCGGGGAGCTGTTTTTT. This encodes CASSPGQGAGELFF.

The chain recombines TRBV3-1 (or the pseudogene TRBV3-2) with TRBJ1-1; D unresolved. The V end lost 0 bases, the J end lost 5 bases, and 13 bases lay between the germline ends. CDR1 is LGHDT, CDR2 YNNKEL, per germline (reference sequence). The length of the CDR3 is 15 residues. In nucleotides, the CDR3 is TGTGCCAGCAGCCAAGATGGGAGATGGGGAACTGAAGCTTTCTTT. Translation gives CASSQDGRWGTEAFF.

V usage is TRBV11-2 and J usage is TRBJ1-4; 9 bases are shared with TRBD1. Germline V gene sequence: CDR1 SGHAT, CDR2 FQNNGV. The V and J ends lost 3 bases and 5 bases, in that order; junction bases with no gene match: 1. The CDR3 spans 14 residues. The CDR3 spells CASSFGTGNEKLFF. The DNA of the CDR3 is TGTGCCAGCAGCTTTGGGACAGGGAATGAAAAACTGTTTTTT.

The table lists this clone with many counts. The gene calls are TRBV9 and TRBJ1-1; the D gene is possibly TRBD1 (5 bases). The CDR3 length is 15 residues. CDR1 and CDR2 from the germline V gene are SGDLS and YYNGEE. V lost 5 bases and J 1 base, leaving 15 bases between the germline ends. The CDR3 DNA follows: TGTGCCAGCAGGGCAAGGGGCAGCCCGAACACTGAAGCTTTCTTT. Translating it yields CASRARGSPNTEAFF.

This clone showed up just once. The chain joins TRBV15 to TRBJ2-1; tentatively, D is TRBD1 (5 bases). CDR1 is LNHNV, CDR2 YYDKDF, per germline (reference sequence). Trimming pared 0 bases from V and 2 bases from J, leaving 8 bases between. This CDR3 region has 15 residues. The CDR3 loop is CATSREGVTYNEQFF. In DNA, the CDR3 is TGTGCCACCAGCAGAGAAGGGGTTACCTACAATGAGCAGTTCTTC.

The chain has TRBV28 and TRBJ2-2; TRBD1 is a possible D gene (7 bases). This CDR3 contains 18 residues. V dropped 6 bases and J dropped 2 bases, with 22 bases sitting between them. Per the germline V gene, CDR1 is MDHEN and CDR2 is SYDVKM. The CDR3 sequence: CASRYLRGAYSNTGELFF. CDR3 sequence (DNA): TGTGCCAGCAGATACCTCAGGGGGGCCTATTCTAACACCGGGGAGCTGTTTTTT.

This clone was detected only once. The V and J genes are TRBV11-2 and TRBJ1-3, with 7 bases identical to TRBD1. The CDR3 is made up of 17 amino acids. CDR1 and CDR2 from the germline V gene are SGHAT and FQNNGV. V was pared by 4 bases and J by 0 bases, with 9 bases of the junction left unmatched. The CDR3 loop reads CASSSRGREGSGNTIYF. The CDR3 DNA reads TGTGCCAGCAGCTCTAGGGGGCGTGAGGGCTCTGGAAACACCATATATTTT.

V usage is TRBV6-2 or TRBV6-3 and J usage is TRBJ1-5; D not certain. V lost 1 base and J lost 4, with 17 bases in between. This CDR3 region has 17 residues. Looked up from germline, CDR1 is MNHEY and CDR2 is SVGEGT. CDR3 sequence reads: CASSYFIPNPLNQPQHF. Here the CDR3 DNA reads TGTGCCAGCAGTTACTTTATACCCAACCCCCTAAATCAGCCCCAGCATTTT.

The J gene is TRBJ2-7, the V gene TRBV7-9; 8 bases align to TRBD1. Germline CDR1 is SEHNR and CDR2 is FQNEAQ (reference sequence). The ends lost 1 base at V and 2 bases at J; junction bases unmatched: 1. The CDR3 consists of 14 residues. Written as DNA, the CDR3 is TGTGCCAGCAGCTTAGGGACAGGGCCCTACGAGCAGTACGTC. It is translated as CASSLGTGPYEQYV.

The chain combines TRBV7-2 with TRBJ2-3; the match to TRBD2 covers 10 bases. The CDR3 loop spans 15 amino acids. The J segment lost 5 bases and the V segment lost 5 bases, leaving 7 bases of the junction unmatched. CDR1 is SGHTA, CDR2 FQGNSA, per germline. The CDR3, as DNA: TGTGCCAGCAGCCCGAAGCGGGAGGGCCGAGATACGCAGTATTTT. It is translated as CASSPKREGRDTQYF.

The chain employs TRBV19 and TRBJ2-3; 7 bases are shared with TRBD1. Germline V gene data show CDR1 as LNHDA and CDR2 as SQIVND (reference sequence). V lost 7 bases, J lost 6 bases, and 16 bases stayed unmatched. This CDR3 has 16 amino acids. Written as DNA, the CDR3 is TGTGCCAGTAATCTTTTTGGACAGGCAGCGAGGGATACGCAGTATTTT. Translated: CASNLFGQAARDTQYF.